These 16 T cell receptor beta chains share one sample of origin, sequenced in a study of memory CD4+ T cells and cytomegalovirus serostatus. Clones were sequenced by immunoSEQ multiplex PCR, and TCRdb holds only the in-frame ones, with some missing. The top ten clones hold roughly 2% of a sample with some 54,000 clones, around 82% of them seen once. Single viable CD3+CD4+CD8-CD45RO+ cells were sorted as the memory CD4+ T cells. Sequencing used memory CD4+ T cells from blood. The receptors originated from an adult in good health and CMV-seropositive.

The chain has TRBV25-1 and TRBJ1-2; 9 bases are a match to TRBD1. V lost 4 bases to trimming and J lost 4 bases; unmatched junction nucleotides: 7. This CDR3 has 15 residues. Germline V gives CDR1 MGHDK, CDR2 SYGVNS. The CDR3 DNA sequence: TGTGCCAGCAGTGCCAAAAAGGGACAGGGCTATGGCTACACCTTC. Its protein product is CASSAKKGQGYGYTF.

The DNA for the CDR3 is TGCGCCAGCAGCGCATCTATGGGGGACAGCAATTCACCCCTCCACTTT. Its protein is CASSASMGDSNSPLHF. The chain carries TRBV5-1 and TRBJ1-6; 7 bases match TRBD1. The CDR3 consists of 16 residues. Unmatched junction bases numbered 11, after V lost 4 bases and J lost 7 bases. Germline assignment: CDR1 SGHRS and CDR2 YFSETQ. Based on the CDR3 plus reference TRBV5-1 and TRBJ1-6, the full variable domain is KAGVTQTPRYLIKTRGQQVTLSCSPISGHRSVSWYQQTPGQGLQFLFEYFSETQRNKGNFPGRFSGRQFSNSRSEMNVSTLELGDSALYLCASSASMGDSNSPLHFGNGTRLTVT.

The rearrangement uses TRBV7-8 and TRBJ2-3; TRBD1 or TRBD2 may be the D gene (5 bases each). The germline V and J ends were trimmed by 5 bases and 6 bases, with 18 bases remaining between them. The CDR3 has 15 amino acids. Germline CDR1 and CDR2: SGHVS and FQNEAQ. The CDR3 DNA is TGTGCCAGCAGCCCTCCGGGACCAGCCGAGGATACGCAGTATTTT. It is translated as CASSPPGPAEDTQYF. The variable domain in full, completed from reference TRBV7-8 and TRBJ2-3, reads GAGVSQSPRYKVAKRGQDVALRCDPISGHVSLFWYQQALGQGPEFLTYFQNEAQLDKSGLPSDRFFAERPEGSVSTLKIQRTQQEDSAVYLCASSPPGPAEDTQYFGPGTRLTVL.

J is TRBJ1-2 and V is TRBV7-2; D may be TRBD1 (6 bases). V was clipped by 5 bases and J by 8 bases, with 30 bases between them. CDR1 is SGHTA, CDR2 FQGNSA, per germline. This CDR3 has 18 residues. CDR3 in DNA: TGTGCCAGCAGCACCCTGGGTGCCGTAAGCGGACTAGGGGGAGGCTACACCTTC. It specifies CASSTLGAVSGLGGGYTF.

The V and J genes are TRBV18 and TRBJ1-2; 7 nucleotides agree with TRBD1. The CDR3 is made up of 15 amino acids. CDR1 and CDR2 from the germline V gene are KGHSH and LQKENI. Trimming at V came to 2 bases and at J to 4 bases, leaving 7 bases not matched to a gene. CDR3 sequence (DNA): TGTGCCAGCTCACCATATAAGACAGGGTCCTATGGCTACACCTTC. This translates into CASSPYKTGSYGYTF.

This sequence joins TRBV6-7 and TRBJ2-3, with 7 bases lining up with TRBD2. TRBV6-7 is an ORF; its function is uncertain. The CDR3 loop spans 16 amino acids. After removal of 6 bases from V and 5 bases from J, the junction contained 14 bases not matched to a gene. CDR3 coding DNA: TGTGCCAGCAGAAATATAGGGCGGGAGCTAAGAGATACGCAGTATTTT. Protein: CASRNIGRELRDTQYF.

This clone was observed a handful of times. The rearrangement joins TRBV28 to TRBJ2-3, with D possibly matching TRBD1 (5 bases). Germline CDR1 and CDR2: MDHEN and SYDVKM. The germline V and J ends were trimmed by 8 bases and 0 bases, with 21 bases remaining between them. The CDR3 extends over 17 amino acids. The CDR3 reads CASRLSAQGFSTDTQYF. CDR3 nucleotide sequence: TGTGCCAGCCGACTCAGTGCCCAGGGATTTAGCACAGATACGCAGTATTTT.

The CDR3 reads CASSLGGQPYGYTF. The CDR3 DNA follows: TGTGCCAGCAGCTTAGGGGGGCAGCCTTATGGCTACACCTTC. This chain links TRBV7-9 with TRBJ1-2; perhaps TRBD1 as D (6 bases). The V and J ends lost 1 base and 5 bases respectively, with 11 bases between them. In germline, CDR1 is SEHNR, CDR2 FQNEAQ (reference sequence). This CDR3 is 14 amino acids long.

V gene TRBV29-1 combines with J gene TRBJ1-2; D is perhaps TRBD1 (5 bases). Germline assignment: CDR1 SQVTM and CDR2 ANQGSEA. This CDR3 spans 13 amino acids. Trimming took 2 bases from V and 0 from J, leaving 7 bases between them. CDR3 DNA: TGCAGCGTTGAACAGGGAGCTAACTATGGCTACACCTTC. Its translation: CSVEQGANYGYTF.

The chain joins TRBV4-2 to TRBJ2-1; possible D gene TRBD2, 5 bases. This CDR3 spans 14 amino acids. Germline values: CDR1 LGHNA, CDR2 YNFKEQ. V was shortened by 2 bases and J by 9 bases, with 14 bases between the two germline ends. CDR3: CASSQTQMGSEQFF. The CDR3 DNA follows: TGTGCCAGCAGCCAAACCCAGATGGGGAGTGAGCAGTTCTTC.

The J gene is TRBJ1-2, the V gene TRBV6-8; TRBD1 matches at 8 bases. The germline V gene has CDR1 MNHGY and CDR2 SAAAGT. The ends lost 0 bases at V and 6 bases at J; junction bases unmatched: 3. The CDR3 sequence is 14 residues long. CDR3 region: CASSYSGQGNGYTF. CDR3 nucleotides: TGTGCCAGCAGTTACTCTGGACAGGGTAATGGCTACACCTTC.

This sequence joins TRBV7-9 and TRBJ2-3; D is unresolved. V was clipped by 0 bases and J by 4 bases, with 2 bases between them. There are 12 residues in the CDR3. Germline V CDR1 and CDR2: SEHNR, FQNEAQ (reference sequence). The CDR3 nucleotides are TGTGCCAGCAGCTTAGCCTCAGATACGCAGTATTTT. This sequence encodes CASSLASDTQYF.

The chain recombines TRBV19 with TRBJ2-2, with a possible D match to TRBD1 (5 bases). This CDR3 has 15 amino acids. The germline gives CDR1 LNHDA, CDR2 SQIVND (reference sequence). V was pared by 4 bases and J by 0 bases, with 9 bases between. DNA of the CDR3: TGTGCCAGTAGTACGGCAGGGCCGAACACCGGGGAGCTGTTTTTT. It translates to CASSTAGPNTGELFF. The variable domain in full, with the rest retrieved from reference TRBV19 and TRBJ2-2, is DGGITQSPKYLFRKEGQNVTLSCEQNLNHDAMYWYRQDPGQGLRLIYYSQIVNDFQKGDIAEGYSVSREKKESFPLTVTSAQKNPTAFYLCASSTAGPNTGELFFGEGSRLTVL.

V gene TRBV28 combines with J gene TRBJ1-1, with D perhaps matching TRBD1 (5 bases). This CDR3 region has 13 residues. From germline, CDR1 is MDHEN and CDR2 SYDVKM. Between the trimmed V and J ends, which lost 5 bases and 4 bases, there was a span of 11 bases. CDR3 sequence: CASSPGWGTEAFF. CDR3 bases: TGTGCCAGCAGTCCAGGGTGGGGCACTGAAGCTTTCTTT.

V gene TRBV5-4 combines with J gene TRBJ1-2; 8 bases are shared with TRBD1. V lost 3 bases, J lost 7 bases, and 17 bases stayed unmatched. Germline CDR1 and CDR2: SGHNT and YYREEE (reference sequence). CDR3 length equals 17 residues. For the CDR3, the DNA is TGTGCCAGCAGCTCGCGGACAGGGCCTGGGGGACTAGCTGGCTACACCTTC. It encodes CASSSRTGPGGLAGYTF.

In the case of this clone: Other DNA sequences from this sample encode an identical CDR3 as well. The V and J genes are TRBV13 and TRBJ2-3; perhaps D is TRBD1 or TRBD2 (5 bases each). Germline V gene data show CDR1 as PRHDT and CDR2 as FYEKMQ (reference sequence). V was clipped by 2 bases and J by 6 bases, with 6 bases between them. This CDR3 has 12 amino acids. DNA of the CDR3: TGTGCCAGCAGCTTATGGGGGGATACGCAGTATTTT. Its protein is CASSLWGDTQYF.